A selection of T cell receptor beta chains follows, all from one sample in a study of shared clonotypes between healthy human individuals. Profiling relied on immunoSEQ multiplex PCR, and the TCRdb table lists in-frame clones only, not all of them. This sample has approximately 640,000 clones, with 72% found just once. Sequenced sample: memory CD4+ T cells sorted from blood. Receptor source: a woman between 25 and 40 years old in good health. CDR3s include the opening cysteine and the closing phenylalanine or tryptophan. D genes are given only for firm matches. For some rows the clone size is stated as once, few or many, or as a class when expanded; others skip it.

j_call | clone_size | v_call | d_call | cdr3_nt | cdr3_aa
TRBJ1-2 | . | TRBV7-9 | . | TGTGCCAGCAGCCCCGCGGAGGGGTCATCGTATGGCTACACCTTC | CASSPAEGSSYGYTF
TRBJ2-2 | few | TRBV10-1 | . | TGCGCCAGCAGTGAGGCGGGGGCGAGCGGGGAGCTGTTTTTT | CASSEAGASGELFF
TRBJ2-7 | . | TRBV7-2 | TRBD2 | TGTGCCAGCAGCCCCGCTAGCGGTGGGTACGAGCAGTACTTC | CASSPASGGYEQYF
TRBJ1-3 | . | TRBV28 | . | TGTGCCAGCAGTTTTTGGAACTCTGGAAACACCATATATTTT | CASSFWNSGNTIYF
TRBJ2-7 | . | TRBV30 | TRBD2 | TGTGCCTGGAGTGTGGGACTAGCGGGCTACGAGCAGTACTTC | CAWSVGLAGYEQYF
TRBJ2-7 | . | TRBV28 | . | TGTGCCAGCAGTTCCCCGGGATCCAGATCCTACGAGCAGTACTTC | CASSSPGSRSYEQYF
TRBJ2-7 | . | TRBV6-5 | . | TGTGCCAGCAGTTACTCTTCAGGGGCGAGCTTCTACGAGCAGTACTTC | CASSYSSGASFYEQYF
TRBJ2-1 | . | TRBV5-4 | TRBD2 | TGTGCCAGCAGCTCAAGCGGGAGGGGCTATGAGCAGTTCTTC | CASSSSGRGYEQFF
TRBJ1-5 | . | TRBV27 | . | TGTGCCAGCAGTTTACGCCGGTCGGACCTCGAGAAGCATTTT | CASSLRRSDLEKHF
TRBJ1-3 | many | TRBV2 | . | TGTGCCAGCAAAACGACAGTGATCTCTGGAAACACCATATATTTT | CASKTTVISGNTIYF
TRBJ2-1 | . | TRBV30 | TRBD1 | TGTGCCTGGAGCCCAGGACAGGGATCCTACAATGAGCAGTTCTTC | CAWSPGQGSYNEQFF
TRBJ1-1 | . | TRBV27 | TRBD1 | TGTGCCAGCAGTACTGGACAGGGTTGGAACACTGAAGCTTTCTTT | CASSTGQGWNTEAFF
TRBJ2-7 | . | TRBV7-6 | . | TGTGCCAGCAGCTTAGCGCCCGGGTACGAGCAGTACTTC | CASSLAPGYEQYF
TRBJ2-7 | . | TRBV6-5 | . | TGTGCCAGCAGTCCACGGGACGAGCCCTACGAGCAGTACTTC | CASSPRDEPYEQYF
TRBJ1-2 | . | TRBV27 | . | TGTGCCAGCAGAACACAGGGTGGAGGTGGCTACACCTTC | CASRTQGGGGYTF
TRBJ1-5 | . | TRBV27 | . | TGTGCCAGCAGTCCCCTTCAGCCCCAGCATTTT | CASSPLQPQHF
TRBJ2-5 | . | TRBV9 | . | TGTGCCAGCAGCGTAGGCGGTAGCACCTACCAAGAGACCCAGTACTTC | CASSVGGSTYQETQYF
TRBJ2-3 | . | TRBV19 | . | TGTGCCAGTAGTGGAAGGCGGGCCGGCTCGACAGATACGCAGTATTTT | CASSGRRAGSTDTQYF
TRBJ2-7 | . | TRBV5-1 | TRBD1 | TGCGCCAGCAGCTTAAGGACGGGACAGGGGGCCTACGAGCAGTACTTC | CASSLRTGQGAYEQYF
TRBJ1-5 | once | TRBV6-5 | . | TGTGCCAGCAGTCTCAGTTGGAAACAGCCCCAGCATTTT | CASSLSWKQPQHF
TRBJ2-1 | . | TRBV5-4 | . | TGTGCCAGCAGCTTCTCACGGAACAATGAGCAGTTCTTC | CASSFSRNNEQFF
TRBJ2-2 | few | TRBV5-5 | TRBD2 | TGTGCCAGCAGCCCCCACGGGGGGGATACCGGGGAGCTGTTTTTT | CASSPHGGDTGELFF
TRBJ2-1 | . | TRBV11-2 | . | TGTGCCAGCAGCTTCGGAGGGCACAATGAGCAGTTCTTC | CASSFGGHNEQFF
TRBJ2-5 | . | TRBV12-5 | . | TGTGCTAGTGCCTTGGGGCCCCAAGAGACCCAGTACTTC | CASALGPQETQYF
TRBJ1-1 | few | TRBV6-6 | . | TGTGCCAGCAGATCACAGGGGAACACTGAAGCTTTCTTT | CASRSQGNTEAFF
TRBJ1-1 | . | TRBV6-1 | . | TGTGCCAGCAGTGTTGGACAGATTGAAGCTTTCTTT | CASSVGQIEAFF
TRBJ2-2 | . | TRBV14 | . | TGTGCCAGCAGCCAAGTAATGTTCGGGGAGCTGTTTTTT | CASSQVMFGELFF
TRBJ1-3 | once | TRBV7-8 | . | TGTGCCAGCAGCCCCAGGGCGGGACCCCGGAGGGGAAACACCATATATTTT | CASSPRAGPRRGNTIYF
TRBJ2-5 | . | TRBV11-2 | TRBD2 | TGTGCCAGCAGGCGACCGGGACTAGCGGGAGAGACCCAGTACTTC | CASRRPGLAGETQYF
TRBJ2-1 | . | TRBV7-2 | TRBD2 | TGTGCCAGCAGCCTCGTAGCGGGAGGGCACAATGAGCAGTTCTTC | CASSLVAGGHNEQFF